The source of this T cell receptor (beta chain) is a study of identical twins. TCRdb called the 5' RACE reads again in MiXCR, with one record for every CDR3 protein. The table includes 1.5 million to 2 million distinct CDR3 sequences, under 35% detected once. Note on this clonotype: The antigen remains unidentified. Sequence at one end of the junction differs from germline and may be a read error.

Germline assignment: CDR1 DFQATT and CDR2 SNEGSKA (reference sequence). This CDR3 region has 14 residues. Findings and caveats of the study: Twin-shared out-of-frame alpha sequences were enriched for low generation probability. Zero-insertion analyses could be partly confounded by invariant MAIT and iNKT cells.

Sample: cord blood. The clonotype originates from a newborn girl in good health. The genes are TRBV20-1 and TRBJ1-2; the D is unclear. Here the CDR3 DNA reads TGCAGTGCCAGAGACCCGGGGAAAAACTATGGCTACACCTTC. It yields the protein CSARDPGKNYGYTF.